What follows describes a single T cell receptor beta chain. Some clones are missing from TCRdb's copy, which holds only in-frame ones; the method was immunoSEQ multiplex PCR. The table includes about 310,000 clones, more than 75% detected once. CDR1 is SGHAT and CDR2 is FQNNGV in the germline V gene. Trimming pared 1 base from V and 2 bases from J, leaving 3 bases between. The CDR3 consists of 13 residues. This sample stems from a study of blood T cell repertoires in COVID-19. The chain combines TRBV11-2 with TRBJ1-5; D is unclear. Sequencing was carried out using peripheral blood. The source of this sequence is a man aged 65 to 85 with acute or convalescent COVID-19. The CDR3 nucleotides are TGTGCCAGCAGCTTAGCGGGCAATCAGCCCCAGCATTTT. As protein: CASSLAGNQPQHF.